The 9 T cell receptor beta chains below all came from one sample that was sequenced in a study of blood T cells in healthy people across ages. Combining a sample-barcoded 5' primer with a J-beta primer mix, a second PCR ran for roughly 7 to 12 cycles. TCRdb recomputed calls from the 5' RACE reads with MiXCR, one row per CDR3 protein. The data contain about 800,000 distinct CDR3 sequences, 25% of them singletons. Separately, the same data were catalogued under a study of T cells of mothers and their children.

Sequencing was done on a sample of blood. Receptors were obtained from a boy younger than 18 in good health.

Many counts were recorded for this clonotype. The chain uses TRBV7-9 and TRBJ2-7; D call uncertain. CDR3 length equals 13 residues. The ends were cut back, 2 bases at V and 0 bases at J, with 5 bases in the middle. Germline V lookup: CDR1 SEHNR, CDR2 FQNEAQ (reference sequence). The DNA of the CDR3 is TGTGCCAGCAGCTTAACAGCCTCCTACGAGCAGTACTTC. As protein: CASSLTASYEQYF.

Only a few counts were recorded for this clonotype. The V and J genes are TRBV7-8 and TRBJ1-4, with 8 nucleotides matching TRBD1. The length of the CDR3 is 15 residues. V shed 1 base and J 7 bases; nucleotides not matched to a gene: 5. Germline V gives CDR1 SGHVS, CDR2 FQNEAQ. CDR3 nucleotides: TGTGCCAGCAGCTTAGGGACAGGGAAAAGTGAAAAACTGTTTTTT. As protein: CASSLGTGKSEKLFF.

The rearrangement links TRBV12-3 or TRBV12-4 to TRBJ1-5; the D gene is possibly TRBD1 (5 bases). V was shortened by 1 base and J by 1 base, with 11 bases between the two germline ends. This CDR3 spans 16 amino acids. In nucleotides, the CDR3 is TGTGCCAGCAGTTTAGGGAAAGGGGCGAGCAATCAGCCCCAGCATTTT. The encoded protein is CASSLGKGASNQPQHF.

The chain uses TRBV24-1 and TRBJ2-7; D is undetermined. Germline V gene data show CDR1 as KGHDR and CDR2 as SFDVKD. Between the trimmed V and J ends, which lost 1 base and 4 bases, there was a span of 1 base. The CDR3 covers 11 residues. CDR3 bases: TGTGCCACCAGTGATTTTTACGAGCAGTACTTC. Residues: CATSDFYEQYF.

The V gene is TRBV24-1, the J gene TRBJ2-1; D is undetermined. Trimming stripped 0 bases from V and 0 bases from J, with 8 bases between. Germline CDR1 is KGHDR and CDR2 is SFDVKD. CDR3 length: 16 amino acids. The DNA of the CDR3 is TGTGCCACCAGTGATTTGCAGGCAAGCTCCTACAATGAGCAGTTCTTC. Its translation: CATSDLQASSYNEQFF.

This clonotype showed up just a few times. At one end the junction does not follow the germline gene, possibly because of a read error. The chain links TRBV20-1 to TRBJ2-7, with a tentative D call TRBD2 (6 bases). This CDR3 is 16 amino acids long. Germline lookup yields CDR1 DFQATT and CDR2 SNEGSKA (reference sequence). The CDR3: CGAMNLLTGDSYEQYF. DNA of the CDR3: TGCGGTGCTATGAACTTATTGACGGGAGACTCCTACGAGCAGTACTTC.

V and J are TRBV5-5 and TRBJ2-5; 9 nucleotides match TRBD2. Germline V gene data show CDR1 as SGHKS and CDR2 as YYEKEE (reference sequence). The CDR3 length is 16 residues. The V gene end was trimmed by 2 bases and the J gene end by 1 base; junction bases not matched to a gene: 6. The CDR3 here is CASSFRASGIQETQYF. CDR3 nucleotide sequence: TGTGCCAGCAGCTTCCGGGCTAGCGGGATCCAAGAGACCCAGTACTTC.

The chain combines TRBV9 with TRBJ2-2; tentatively, D is TRBD1 (5 bases). The CDR3 extends over 13 amino acids. Looked up from germline, CDR1 is SGDLS and CDR2 is YYNGEE. With 5 bases removed from V and 3 bases from J, the gap between germline ends came to 8 bases. The CDR3, as DNA: TGTGCCAGCAGTATGGGGCACACCGGGGAGCTGTTTTTT. Residues: CASSMGHTGELFF.

This clonotype appeared a few times. One end of the junction varies from germline; a read error may be responsible. The chain combines TRBV6-2 or TRBV6-3 with TRBJ2-5, with TRBD2 matching 8 bases. CDR3 length: 12 amino acids. Looked up from germline, CDR1 is MNHEY and CDR2 is SVGEGT. The CDR3 DNA sequence: TGTGCCAGCAGTCAGACGGGACTAGAGGCGTTCTTC. This codes for CASSQTGLEAFF.